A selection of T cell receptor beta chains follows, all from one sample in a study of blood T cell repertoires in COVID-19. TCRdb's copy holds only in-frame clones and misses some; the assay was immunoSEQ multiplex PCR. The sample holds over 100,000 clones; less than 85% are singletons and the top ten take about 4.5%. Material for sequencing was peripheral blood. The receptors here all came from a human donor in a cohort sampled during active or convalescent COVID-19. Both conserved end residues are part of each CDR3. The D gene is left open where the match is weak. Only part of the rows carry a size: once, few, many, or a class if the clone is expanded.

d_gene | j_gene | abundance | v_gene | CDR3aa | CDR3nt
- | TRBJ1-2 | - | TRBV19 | CASSILRGPYGYTF | TGTGCCAGTAGTATTCTTCGGGGTCCCTATGGCTACACCTTC
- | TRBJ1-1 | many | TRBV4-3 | CASSQLTGHNTEAFF | TGCGCCAGCAGCCAATTGACGGGACACAACACTGAAGCTTTCTTT
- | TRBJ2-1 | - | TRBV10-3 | CATRDNEQFF | TGTGCCACCCGGGACAATGAGCAGTTCTTC
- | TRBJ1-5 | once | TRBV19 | CASRIDGNQPQHF | TGTGCCAGTAGAATAGACGGCAATCAGCCCCAGCATTTT
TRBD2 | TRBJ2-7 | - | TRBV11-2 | CAIPPRDYKQYF | TGTGCCATCCCCCCACGGGACTATAAGCAGTACTTC
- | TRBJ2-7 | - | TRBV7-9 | CASSPRTSSYEQYF | TGTGCCAGCAGCCCAAGAACGAGCTCCTACGAGCAGTACTTC
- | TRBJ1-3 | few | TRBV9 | CASSGDSLLSGNTIYF | TGTGCCAGCAGCGGCGACAGCCTACTCTCTGGAAACACCATATATTTT
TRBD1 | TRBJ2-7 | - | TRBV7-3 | CASSRDRVNEQYF | TGTGCCAGCAGCCGAGACAGGGTTAACGAGCAGTACTTC
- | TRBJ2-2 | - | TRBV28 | CASSLSGNGELFF | TGTGCCAGCAGTTTATCAGGGAACGGGGAGCTGTTTTTT
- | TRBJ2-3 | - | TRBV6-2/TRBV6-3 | CASSYLSNPPGDTQYF | TGTGCCAGCAGTTACCTCTCAAACCCTCCCGGAGATACGCAGTATTTT
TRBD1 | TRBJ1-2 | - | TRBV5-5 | CASSLMSRGQGGYTF | TGTGCCAGCAGCTTGATGTCCAGGGGGCAGGGCGGCTACACCTTC
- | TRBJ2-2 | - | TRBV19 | CASLNRVNTGELFF | TGTGCCAGTCTGAACAGGGTTAACACCGGGGAGCTGTTTTTT
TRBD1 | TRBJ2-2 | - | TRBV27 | CASSLMLQGAGELFF | TGTGCCAGCAGTTTAATGTTACAGGGGGCCGGGGAGCTGTTTTTT
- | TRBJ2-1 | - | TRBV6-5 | CASTLRGGPGNEQFF | TGTGCCAGCACCCTCCGAGGAGGCCCGGGGAATGAGCAGTTCTTC
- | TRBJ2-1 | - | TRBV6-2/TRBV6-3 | CASSDLGAYNEQFF | TGTGCCAGCAGCGACTTGGGAGCGTACAATGAGCAGTTCTTC
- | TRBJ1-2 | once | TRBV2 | CASLAANGYTF | TGTGCCAGCCTGGCGGCGAATGGCTACACCTTC
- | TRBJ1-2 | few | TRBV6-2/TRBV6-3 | CASSPTGRANYGYTF | TGTGCCAGCAGTCCAACAGGGAGGGCTAACTATGGCTACACCTTC
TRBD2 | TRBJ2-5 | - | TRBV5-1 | CASSLSGGQETQYF | TGCGCCAGCAGCTTGTCCGGGGGGCAAGAGACCCAGTACTTC
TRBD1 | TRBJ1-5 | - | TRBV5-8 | CASSLDRGHNQPQHF | TGTGCCAGCAGCTTGGACAGGGGGCACAATCAGCCCCAGCATTTT
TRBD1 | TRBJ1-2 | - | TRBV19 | CASSQRGRLYGYTF | TGTGCCAGTAGCCAGAGGGGGCGGCTCTATGGCTACACCTTC
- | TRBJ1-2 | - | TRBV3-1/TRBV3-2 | CASSQGQGLNGYTF | TGTGCCAGCAGCCAAGGGCAGGGTTTGAATGGCTACACCTTC
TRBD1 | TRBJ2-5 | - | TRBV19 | CASSTLGQSQETQYF | TGTGCCAGTAGTACCCTGGGACAGAGCCAAGAGACCCAGTACTTC
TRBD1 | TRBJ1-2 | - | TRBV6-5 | CASRSHGQGGGYTF | TGTGCCAGCAGATCCCACGGACAGGGCGGAGGCTACACCTTC
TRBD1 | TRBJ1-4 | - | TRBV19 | CASTLGQGAATNEKLFF | TGTGCCAGTACCTTAGGACAGGGGGCTGCAACTAATGAAAAACTGTTTTTT
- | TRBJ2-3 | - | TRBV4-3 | CASSQDRGTDTQYF | TGCGCCAGCAGCCAAGATCGGGGCACAGATACGCAGTATTTT
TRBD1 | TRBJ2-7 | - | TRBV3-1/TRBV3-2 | CASRGGGYEQYF | TGTGCCAGCAGAGGGGGCGGGTACGAGCAGTACTTC
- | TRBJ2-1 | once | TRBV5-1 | CASSLEGGLGQFF | TGCGCCAGCAGCTTGGAGGGGGGGCTGGGGCAGTTCTTC
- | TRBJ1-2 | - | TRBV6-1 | CASSEVLYGGTNYGYTF | TGTGCCAGCAGTGAAGTTTTGTATGGGGGGACCAACTATGGCTACACCTTC
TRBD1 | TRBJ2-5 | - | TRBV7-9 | CASSARDRNFETQYF | TGTGCCAGCAGCGCCCGGGACAGGAATTTCGAGACCCAGTACTTC
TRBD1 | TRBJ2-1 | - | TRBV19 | CASSIVDRVRDEQFF | TGTGCCAGTAGTATAGTAGACAGGGTGAGGGATGAGCAGTTCTTC
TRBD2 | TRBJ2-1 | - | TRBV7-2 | CASSPGLAGHEQFF | TGTGCCAGCAGCCCGGGACTAGCGGGGCATGAGCAGTTCTTC
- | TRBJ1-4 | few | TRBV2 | CASSDQGRNEKLFF | TGTGCCAGCAGTGACCAGGGTAGGAATGAAAAACTGTTTTTT
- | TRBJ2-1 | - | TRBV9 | CASSVEGESYNEQFF | TGTGCCAGCAGCGTAGAGGGGGAATCCTACAATGAGCAGTTCTTC
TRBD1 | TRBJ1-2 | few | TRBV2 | CAGDSANYGYTF | TGTGCCGGGGACAGTGCTAACTATGGCTACACCTTC
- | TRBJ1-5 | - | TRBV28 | CASSLPIWENQPQHF | TGTGCCAGCAGTCTACCCATATGGGAGAATCAGCCCCAGCATTTT
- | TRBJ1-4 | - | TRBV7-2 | CASSLGRAHEKLFF | TGTGCCAGCAGCTTAGGGAGGGCCCATGAAAAACTGTTTTTT
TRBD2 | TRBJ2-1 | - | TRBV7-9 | CASSLDWREKVF | TGTGCCAGCAGCTTAGATTGGCGGGAGAAGGTCTTC
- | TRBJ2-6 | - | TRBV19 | CASSTDRRLSGANVLTF | TGTGCCAGTAGTACTGACAGGCGACTCTCTGGGGCCAACGTCCTGACTTTC
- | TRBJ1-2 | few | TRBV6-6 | CASADYGYTF | TGTGCCAGCGCGGACTATGGCTACACCTTC
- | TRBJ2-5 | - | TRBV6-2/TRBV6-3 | CASSSTTLQETQYF | TGTGCCAGCAGCTCGACTACTCTACAAGAGACCCAGTACTTC
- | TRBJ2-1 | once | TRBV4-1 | CASSQEGRTGILQFF | TGCGCCAGCAGCCAAGAAGGTCGAACAGGAATCTTACAGTTCTTC
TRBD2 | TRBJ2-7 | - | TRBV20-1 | CSASDPGLAGVYEQYF | TGCAGTGCTAGTGATCCGGGACTAGCGGGAGTTTACGAGCAGTACTTC
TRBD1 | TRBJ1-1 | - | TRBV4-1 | CASSLMGQGASEAFF | TGCGCCAGCAGCTTAATGGGACAGGGGGCCTCTGAAGCTTTCTTT
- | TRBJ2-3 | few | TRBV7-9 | CASSPGRGGTDTQYF | TGTGCCAGCAGCCCCGGGCGGGGTGGTACAGATACGCAGTATTTT
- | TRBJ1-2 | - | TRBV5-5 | CASRRGRGENYGYTF | TGTGCCAGCAGGCGGGGACGGGGAGAAAACTATGGCTACACCTTC